This T cell receptor (beta chain) originates from a study of OX40 agonist ivuxolimab in advanced cancers. The study sampled blood at baseline, cycle 4 day 1, and cycle 7 day 1. The length of the CDR3 is 13 residues. V dropped 2 bases and J dropped 7; count of bases not matched to a gene: 1. The germline gives CDR1 MDHEN, CDR2 SYDVKM. Regarding this clone: Its antigen is undetermined.

The study's findings and limits: Clonal expansion among partial responders at 0.1-3.0 mg/kg ranked near the lowest.

Method: immunoSEQ multiplex PCR; TCRdb's copy keeps in-frame clones and lacks some. This repertoire shows around 68,000 clones, around nine tenths found once; its top ten account for 0.3% to 0.4%. The receptor was isolated from an adult with an advanced solid tumor such as melanoma, head and neck, liver or kidney cancer. The sample was CD4+ or CD8+ T cells sorted from blood, taken in a trial of the OX40 agonist ivuxolimab. The chain combines TRBV28 with TRBJ1-2; 10 nucleotides agree with TRBD1. For the CDR3, the DNA is TGTGCCAGCAGTTTAGGACAGGGGGGTGGCTACACCTTC. Translating it yields CASSLGQGGGYTF.